This T cell receptor beta chain is drawn from a study of shared T cell receptors in the human thymus (TCRdb year 2021). Context from the whole study: The study examined how self-reactive, shared T-cell receptor alpha chains are generated in the human thymus.

Library preparation was by the immunoSEQ multiplex PCR assay. TCRdb stores this immuneACCESS table with in-frame sequences only. Part of the clones is absent; in the studies checked, under half of the shortfall reflects unresolved V genes, and no reason is known for the rest. The table for this sample lists approximately 660,000 clones; 88% of them were counted only once. In total, the top ten clones hold approximately 0.011% of the sample. In regard to this clone: Its specific antigen is unknown. No base quality information exists; no much larger clone differs at one position.

Measured from the cysteine to the phenylalanine, the CDR3 is 11 residues long. Just the 33-base CDR3 DNA is kept, in frame starting at base 1. At the junction V is shortened by 6 bases and J by 6 bases; bases outside the gene matches: 5. In the germline V gene (reference sequence), CDR1 corresponds to DFQATT and CDR2 to SNEGSKA. The same data also went into a second study, on human thymus T cells. Taken from the second paper: Immunologically healthy infants undergoing open corrective cardiac surgery for congenital heart defects in Finland were used as donors. Thymus tissue was collected as surgical resects that were removed during corrective cardiac surgery. Both the thymic and the peripheral blood repertoires appeared to show biased V and J gene segment usage. Highly overlapping thymic TCR repertoires among unrelated individuals were reported in the related research. The study described the TCR alpha and beta repertoires in under ten infant thymus samples and a handful of matching peripheral blood samples. Donor ages ranged from about 7 to 244 days, and the cohort comprised six male and two female infants. Thymocytes were freed from the tissue by mechanical means and kept at -70 degrees C as pellets of roughly 9-34 million cells. Genomic DNA was extracted from frozen cell pellets with a QIAsymphony instrument. The immunoSEQ multiplex PCR assay was used to amplify the TCRB and TCRAD loci from a standardized quantity of quality-controlled genomic DNA. The amplicons covered the V(D)J region and were long enough to include the CDR3 and to identify the V and J genes. Amplicon sequencing was performed on an Illumina platform through the commercial immunoSEQ service. Corrections for primer bias and sequencing errors followed previously described methods, while TCRAD and TCRB definitions were based on the IMGT database. Repertoires were analysed with immunoSEQ Analyzer 3.0 and VDJTools, covering basic statistics, V/J segment usage, diversity estimates, rarefaction and pairwise overlap. Chao1, ChaoE, Efron-Thisted, Shannon and inverse Simpson indices were used to estimate diversity, which was also estimated on datasets down-sampled to the smallest sample. Repertoire overlap was assessed by strict matching of CDR3 nucleotide sequence, V gene and J gene, and clustering was done by Jaccard-based multidimensional scaling. Thymus samples yielded on average approximately 800,000 unique TCRB clonotypes, compared with around 79,000 from blood samples.

The chain is encoded by TRBV20-1 joined to TRBJ2-7; 7 nucleotides in the junction match TRBD1. The receptor was isolated from a boy in the first two years of life with a congenital heart defect. Donor details come from another sample of the same person, matched by shared clones. Sequencing was done on a sample of thymocytes. The DNA sequence is given as TGCAGTGCGGGGACAGAAGTCGAGCAGTACTTC. The translation is CSAGTEVEQYF.